This T cell receptor (beta chain) was captured in a study of cytomegalovirus exposure and HLA in healthy donors (dated by TCRdb to the late 2010s). With regard to the full study: According to a later analysis, one platform produced both the roughly 110 validation repertoires and the roughly 650 repertoires of the first cohort. The study was designed to test whether signatures of past pathogen exposure could be identified by cataloging public T cell receptors. A separate validation cohort of roughly 130 different subjects was used in addition to the roughly 670-subject first cohort. High-throughput TCR immunosequencing, statistical association of individual TCRs with disease status, and machine learning were combined to predict cytomegalovirus infection status.

What the authors observed across the whole study: All 120 or so repertoires were used to score co-occurrence in the validation cohort in a later analysis, because that analysis had no HLA typing for the cohort. In vitro tests confirmed that a few of the cytomegalovirus-associated TCR beta chains recognize cytomegalovirus antigens. The classifier was reported to diagnose cytomegalovirus status with high specificity and sensitivity in both the original and validation cohorts. A later analysis found that TCRs clustered in the first cohort also tended to co-occur in the 120 or so validation repertoires, with about 94% of cluster scores above 0. Most TCR sequences were seen in very few donors, while some public TCRs were found in many individuals. The authors suggested that the approach could potentially be generalized to other disease states and immunological phenotypes. In the study, around 150 TCR beta chains were listed as associated with cytomegalovirus.

About this clone itself: This clone's antigen is unknown. Qualities for individual bases were not recorded, and no much larger clone is one base off.

Donors formed part of the validation cohort, which comprised some 120 subjects and was distinct from the first cohort of 666 subjects. Libraries were made using the immunoSEQ multiplex PCR assay. For the original study's pipeline: A statistical classification framework was developed to diagnose cytomegalovirus status using the catalog of TCR beta chain sequences. TCRdb limited this immuneACCESS table to in-frame rearrangements with V and J called. A share of clones is missing; checked studies link under half to unresolved V genes, and the rest is unexplained. V and J calls and clone size are as listed in that table; D and trimming were resolved from the DNA. Present in this sample are 200,000 to 300,000 clones, roughly 87% of which were seen just once. 12% of the sample belongs to the ten largest clones. The CDR3 goes from the cysteine to the phenylalanine over 14 residues. The entry retains the CDR3 DNA only, 42 bases that are in frame from base 1. V loses 2 bases, J loses 1 base, and the germline ends lie 10 bases apart. Reading the germline V gene gives CDR1 SGHRS and CDR2 YFSETQ.

The sequencing input was PBMCs. Recombination joined TRBV5-1 with TRBJ2-7; the D region possibly corresponds to TRBD2 (5 bases align). The sequence was obtained from a man aged 18 to 30 in good health and CMV-seropositive. The CDR3 loop reads CASSLTGLSYEQYF. DNA sequence: TGCGCCAGCAGCTTAACGGGGTTATCCTACGAGCAGTACTTC.